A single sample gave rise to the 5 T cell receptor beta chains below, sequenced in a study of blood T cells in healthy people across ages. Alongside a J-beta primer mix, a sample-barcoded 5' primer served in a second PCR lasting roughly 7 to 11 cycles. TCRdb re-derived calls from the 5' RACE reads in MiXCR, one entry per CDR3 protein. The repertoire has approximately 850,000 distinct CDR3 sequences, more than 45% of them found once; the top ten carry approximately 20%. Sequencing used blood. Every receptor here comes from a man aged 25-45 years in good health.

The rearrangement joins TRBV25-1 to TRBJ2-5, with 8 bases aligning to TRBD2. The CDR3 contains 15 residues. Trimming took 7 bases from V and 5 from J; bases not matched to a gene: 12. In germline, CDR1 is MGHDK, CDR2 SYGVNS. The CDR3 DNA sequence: TGTGCCAGCACCGGACAACGGGAGGGTCCTGAGACCCAGTACTTC. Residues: CASTGQREGPETQYF.

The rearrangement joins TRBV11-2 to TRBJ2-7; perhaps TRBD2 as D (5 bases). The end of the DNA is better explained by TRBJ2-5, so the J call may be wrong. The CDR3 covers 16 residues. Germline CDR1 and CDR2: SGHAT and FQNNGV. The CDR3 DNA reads TGTGCCAGCAGTTACTCATCGGGCGCTAGCTTTGAGACCCAGTACTTC. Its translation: CASSYSSGASFETQYF.

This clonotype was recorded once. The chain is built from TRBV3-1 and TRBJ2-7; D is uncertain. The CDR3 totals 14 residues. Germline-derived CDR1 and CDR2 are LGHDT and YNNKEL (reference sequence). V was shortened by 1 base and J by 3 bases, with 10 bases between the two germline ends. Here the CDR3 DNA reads TGTGCCAGCAGCCAAGTAGACAACTACTACGAGCAGTACTTC. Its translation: CASSQVDNYYEQYF.

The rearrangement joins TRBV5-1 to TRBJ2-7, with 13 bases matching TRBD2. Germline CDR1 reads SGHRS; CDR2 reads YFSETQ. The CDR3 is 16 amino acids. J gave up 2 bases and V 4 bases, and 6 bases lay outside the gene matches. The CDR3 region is CASSLGLAGLTYEQYF. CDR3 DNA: TGCGCCAGCAGCCTGGGACTAGCGGGATTAACCTACGAGCAGTACTTC. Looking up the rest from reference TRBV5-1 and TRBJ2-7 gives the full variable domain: KAGVTQTPRYLIKTRGQQVTLSCSPISGHRSVSWYQQTPGQGLQFLFEYFSETQRNKGNFPGRFSGRQFSNSRSEMNVSTLELGDSALYLCASSLGLAGLTYEQYFGPGTRLTVT.

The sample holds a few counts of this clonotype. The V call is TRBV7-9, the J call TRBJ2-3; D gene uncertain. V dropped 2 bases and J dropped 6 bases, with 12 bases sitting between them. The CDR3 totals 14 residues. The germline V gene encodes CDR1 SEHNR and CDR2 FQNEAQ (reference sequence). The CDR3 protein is CASSLLSGSDTQYF. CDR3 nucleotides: TGTGCCAGCAGCTTATTATCCGGGTCGGATACGCAGTATTTT.